The present TCR beta chain was sequenced within a study of blood T cell repertoires in COVID-19. Study-wide background: The United States, Italy and Spain provided the acute and convalescent COVID-19 samples. Sources were T cells, B-cell-depleted T cells, or PBMCs; the material itself was cDNA or gDNA.

The CDR3 totals 14 residues. Germline trimming cut 5 bases from V and 8 bases from J; bases unmatched to any gene: 8. From germline, CDR1 is SGHNT and CDR2 YENEEA. In the original processing: The authors estimated nucleated cell counts from reference gene primer amplification. The data were produced by immunoSEQ multiplex PCR, yet TCRdb's version contains in-frame clones alone and is incomplete. V, J and clone size were drawn from that table, and D and trimming were deduced from the DNA. The sample yields roughly 67,000 clones, about 80% seen once. The receptor was isolated from a human donor in a cohort sampled during active COVID-19. This chain connects TRBV11-3 to TRBJ2-1; 8 nucleotides agree with TRBD2. Material for sequencing was peripheral blood. The CDR3 sequence is CASSDGRASDEQFF. Written as DNA, the CDR3 is TGTGCCAGCAGCGACGGGAGGGCGTCGGATGAGCAGTTCTTC.